This TCR beta chain comes out of a study of identifying expanded T cells in peripheral blood. Generated by immunoSEQ multiplex PCR, the TCRdb table keeps only in-frame clones and is missing some. Seen here are over 100,000 clones, about 85% observed once, and the top ten hold 7.5% to 10%. Notes on the study in general: Differentially abundant clones: 1 to 1.5 between replicates, 16.4 at two to three weeks, less than 20 at four. Approximately 2-week clone count variance significantly increased as total template count grew.

V lost 0 bases to trimming and J lost 2 bases; unmatched junction nucleotides: 8. CDR3 length: 18 amino acids. CDR1 is SGHRS, CDR2 YFSETQ, per germline. On this clone itself: Its target is not known.

The sample comprised blood. The rearrangement uses TRBV5-1 and TRBJ2-6; 7 bases agree with TRBD1. This TCR came from a person between 18 and 70 years old in good health. CDR3 sequence: CASSLGLTQGAGANVLTF. CDR3 bases: TGCGCCAGCAGCTTGGGATTGACTCAGGGGGCTGGGGCCAACGTCCTGACTTTC.